The subject of this entry is one T cell receptor (beta chain). This clonotype occurred many times. Its antigen specificity is not known. No much larger clonotype is one base removed from it; base qualities were not supplied. This entry belongs to a study of CD8 T cells in ankylosing spondylitis (dated by TCRdb to the late 2010s). Study-level background: The study set out to find disease-linked TCR variants by profiling T cell receptor beta repertoires in ankylosing spondylitis patients and healthy donors. In total, the full study cohort was made up of 95 to 110 healthy donors and 25 to 30 ankylosing spondylitis patients. Samples of peripheral blood were taken, and for ankylosing spondylitis patients, synovial fluid was collected as well. Study-wide conclusions, independent of this receptor: The disease-linked clones had a CD8+ phenotype and were found at relatively low frequencies in peripheral blood. A TCR beta motif made up of several highly homologous amino acid variants appeared to be characteristic of blood from ankylosing spondylitis patients. Some motif variants were previously reported in synovial fluid and blood of reactive arthritis patients, suggesting common disease-initiation mechanisms. Significant enrichment of the disease-linked clones was reported in matched synovial fluid samples from ankylosing spondylitis patients.

Sequenced using an Illumina HiSeq 2500. Quantitative 5'-RACE with molecular barcodes was used to prepare TCR beta libraries. From the authors' description of their analysis: A new computational method, built on a probabilistic model of VDJ rearrangement, was used to identify disease-linked TCR variants. TCRdb redid the processing of the public reads, applying fastp at Q25 and MiXCR, and retained in-frame beta chains. A single entry per CDR3 protein holds the most common genes and DNA from its merged rows. TCRdb, rather than the study authors, made the V and J calls. The sample table holds a few hundred thousand distinct CDR3 sequences, of which more than 9.5% were seen once. Approximately 6.2% of the sample comes from the top ten. Including cysteine and phenylalanine, the CDR3 has 12 amino acids. Here the CDR3 DNA is all that survives: 36 bases in frame from base 1. CDR1 and CDR2 are drawn from the germline V gene (reference sequence): DFQATT, SNEGSKA. The germline ends are 11 bases apart after V is trimmed by 5 bases and J by 3 bases.

The source of this sequence is a male donor with ankylosing spondylitis. The chain links TRBV20-1 with TRBJ2-7, with the D segment identity uncertain. Specimen: blood, either unsorted or a sorted T cell fraction (not recorded which). CDR3 reads: CSAGKGIYEQYF. The DNA is as follows: TGCAGTGCTGGCAAGGGCATCTACGAGCAGTACTTC.